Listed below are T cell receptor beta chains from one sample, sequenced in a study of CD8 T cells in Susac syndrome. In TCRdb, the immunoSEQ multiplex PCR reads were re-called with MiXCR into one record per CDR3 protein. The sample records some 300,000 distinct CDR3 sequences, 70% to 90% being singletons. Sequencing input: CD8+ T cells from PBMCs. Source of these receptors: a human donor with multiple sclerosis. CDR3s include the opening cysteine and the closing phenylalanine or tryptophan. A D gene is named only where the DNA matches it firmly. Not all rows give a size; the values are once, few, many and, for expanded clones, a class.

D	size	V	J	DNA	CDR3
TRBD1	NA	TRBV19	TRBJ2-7	TGTGCCAGTAGTTACGCCGGACAGGGCTCCTACGAGCAGTACTTC	CASSYAGQGSYEQYF
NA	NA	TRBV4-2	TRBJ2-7	TGTGCCAGCAGCCGTTTACAGAACTACGAGCAGTACTTC	CASSRLQNYEQYF
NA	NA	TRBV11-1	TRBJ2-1	TGTGCCAGCAGCACCGACTACAATGAGCAGTTCTTC	CASSTDYNEQFF
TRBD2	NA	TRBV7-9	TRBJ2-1	TGTGCCAGCAGCCTCCCCGCTAGCGGGCAGAAAAATGAGCAGTTCTTC	CASSLPASGQKNEQFF
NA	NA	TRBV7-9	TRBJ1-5	TGTGCCAGCAGCCCGGCGGAGGGCTCTGTATATCCCCAGCATTTT	CASSPAEGSVYPQHF
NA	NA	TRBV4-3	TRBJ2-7	TGCGCCAGCAGTTCCGCTTTAGGCTCCTACGAGCAGTACTTC	CASSSALGSYEQYF
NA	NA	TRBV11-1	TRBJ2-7	TGTGCCAGCAGCTTAGCGATCGCGGACTACGAGCAGTACTTC	CASSLAIADYEQYF
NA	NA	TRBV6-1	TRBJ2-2	TGTGCCAGCAGCGTTTGGGGCCCCTCTAGAGCCGGGGAGCTGTTTTTT	CASSVWGPSRAGELFF
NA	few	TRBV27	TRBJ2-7	TGTGCCAGCAGCCCGACATCTACCTACGAGCAGTACTTC	CASSPTSTYEQYF
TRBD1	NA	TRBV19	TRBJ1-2	TGTGCCAGTAGTACGGGACAGGGTGGCTATGGCTACACCTTC	CASSTGQGGYGYTF
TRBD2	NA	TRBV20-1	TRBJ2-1	TGCAGTGCGCTGGGACTAGCGGGAGGGATGAGGTCCTACAATGAGCAGTTCTTC	CSALGLAGGMRSYNEQFF
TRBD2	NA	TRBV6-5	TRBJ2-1	TGTGCCAGCAAAACTAGCGGGGGGGCCAACAATGAGCAGTTCTTC	CASKTSGGANNEQFF
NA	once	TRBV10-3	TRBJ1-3	TGTGCCATCAGTGAGTCGAACACCATATATTTT	CAISESNTIYF
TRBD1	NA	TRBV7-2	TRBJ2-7	TGTGCCAGCAGCTACGGGGACAGGCCCTACGAGCAGTACTTC	CASSYGDRPYEQYF
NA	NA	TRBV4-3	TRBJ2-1	TGCGCCAGCAGCCAAGGTCCGGGAGCCACCGTGAACAATGAGCAGTTCTTC	CASSQGPGATVNNEQFF